This T cell receptor beta chain was identified in a study of radiotherapy plus CTLA-4 blockade in lung cancer. Study-wide background: For 18% of patients, objective responses occurred, and approximately 31% had disease control.

This clone was seen a handful of times. No antigen is known for it. The identical CDR3 is also encoded by other nucleotide sequences in the sample. Germline values: CDR1 MNHEY, CDR2 SMNVEV (reference sequence). V lost 3 bases and J 6 bases, leaving 12 bases between the germline ends. This CDR3 has 13 residues. Sequencing used immunoSEQ multiplex PCR; TCRdb keeps in-frame clones, though not all of them. The sample gives approximately 70,000 clones, around 76% of which show up once; 16% is in the top ten. General study results and limits: Reportedly, early blood T cell clone dynamics best predicted response, with interferon-beta. TCR clones originating in tumors grew in number in blood after radiotherapy plus ipilimumab.

The sequences come from peripheral blood, collected from a patient treated with radiotherapy plus ipilimumab. The rearrangement joins TRBV27 to TRBJ2-7; a weak D match, TRBD2 (7 bases). The receptor was isolated from a human donor with non-small cell lung cancer whose response to radiotherapy plus ipilimumab could not be evaluated. Some clones in this sample may be carry-over from other donors' samples. In DNA, the CDR3 is TGTGCCAGCAGTTTCCAAGGGGGGGGCGAGCAGTACTTC. Translation: CASSFQGGGEQYF.